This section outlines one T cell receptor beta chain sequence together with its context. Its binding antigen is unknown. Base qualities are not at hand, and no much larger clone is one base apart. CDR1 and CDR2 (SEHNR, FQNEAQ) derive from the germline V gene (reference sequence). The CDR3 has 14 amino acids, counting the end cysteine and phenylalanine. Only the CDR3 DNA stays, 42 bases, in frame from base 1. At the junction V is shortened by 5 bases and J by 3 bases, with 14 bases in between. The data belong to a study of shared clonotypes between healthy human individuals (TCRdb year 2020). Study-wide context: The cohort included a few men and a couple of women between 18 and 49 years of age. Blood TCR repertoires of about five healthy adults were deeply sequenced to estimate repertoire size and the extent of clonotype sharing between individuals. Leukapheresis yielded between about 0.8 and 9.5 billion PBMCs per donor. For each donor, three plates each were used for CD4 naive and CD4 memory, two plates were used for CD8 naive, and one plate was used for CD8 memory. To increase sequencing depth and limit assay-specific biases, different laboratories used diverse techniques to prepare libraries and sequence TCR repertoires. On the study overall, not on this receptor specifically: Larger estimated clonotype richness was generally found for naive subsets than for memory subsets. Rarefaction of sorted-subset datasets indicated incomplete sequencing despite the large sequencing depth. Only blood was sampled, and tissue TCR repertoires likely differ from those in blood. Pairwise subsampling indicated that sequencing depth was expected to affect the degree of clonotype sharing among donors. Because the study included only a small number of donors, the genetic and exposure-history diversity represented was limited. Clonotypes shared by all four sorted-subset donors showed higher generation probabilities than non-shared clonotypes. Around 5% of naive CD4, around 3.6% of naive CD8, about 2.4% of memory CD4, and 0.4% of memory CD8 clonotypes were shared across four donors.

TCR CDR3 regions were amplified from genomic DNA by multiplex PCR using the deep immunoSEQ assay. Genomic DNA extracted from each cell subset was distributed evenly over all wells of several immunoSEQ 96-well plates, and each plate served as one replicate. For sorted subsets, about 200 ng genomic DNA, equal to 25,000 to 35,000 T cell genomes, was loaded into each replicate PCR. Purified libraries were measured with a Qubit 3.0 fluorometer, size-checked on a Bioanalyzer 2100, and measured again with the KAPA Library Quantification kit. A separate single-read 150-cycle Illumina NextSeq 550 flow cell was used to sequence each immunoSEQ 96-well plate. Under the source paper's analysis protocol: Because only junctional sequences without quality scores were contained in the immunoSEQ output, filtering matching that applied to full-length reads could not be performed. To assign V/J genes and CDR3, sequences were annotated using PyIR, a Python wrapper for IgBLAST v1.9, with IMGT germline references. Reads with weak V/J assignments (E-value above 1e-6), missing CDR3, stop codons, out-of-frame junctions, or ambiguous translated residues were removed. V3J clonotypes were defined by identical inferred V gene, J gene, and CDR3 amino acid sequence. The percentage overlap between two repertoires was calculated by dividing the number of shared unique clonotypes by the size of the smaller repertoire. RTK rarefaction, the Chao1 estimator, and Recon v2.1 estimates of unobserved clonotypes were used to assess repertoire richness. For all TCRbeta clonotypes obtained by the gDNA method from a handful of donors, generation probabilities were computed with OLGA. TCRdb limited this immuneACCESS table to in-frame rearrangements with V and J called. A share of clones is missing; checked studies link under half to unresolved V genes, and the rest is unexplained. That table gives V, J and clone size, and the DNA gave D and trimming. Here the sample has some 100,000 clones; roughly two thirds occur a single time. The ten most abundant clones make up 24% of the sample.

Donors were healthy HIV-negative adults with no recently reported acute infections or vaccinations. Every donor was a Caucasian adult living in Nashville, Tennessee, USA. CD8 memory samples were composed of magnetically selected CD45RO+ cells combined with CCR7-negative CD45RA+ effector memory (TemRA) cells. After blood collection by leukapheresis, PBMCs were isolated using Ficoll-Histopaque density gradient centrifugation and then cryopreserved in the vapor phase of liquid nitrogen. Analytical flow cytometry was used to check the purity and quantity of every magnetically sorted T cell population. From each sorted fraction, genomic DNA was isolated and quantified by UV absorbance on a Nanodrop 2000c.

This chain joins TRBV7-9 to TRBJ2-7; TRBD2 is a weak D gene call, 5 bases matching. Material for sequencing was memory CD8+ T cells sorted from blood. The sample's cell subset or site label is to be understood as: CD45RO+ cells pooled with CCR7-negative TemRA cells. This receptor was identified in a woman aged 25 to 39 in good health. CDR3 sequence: CASSAGWTYYEQYF. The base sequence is TGTGCCAGCAGCGCGGGCTGGACTTACTACGAGCAGTACTTC. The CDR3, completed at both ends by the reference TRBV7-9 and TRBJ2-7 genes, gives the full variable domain DTGVSQNPRHKITKRGQNVTFRCDPISEHNRLYWYRQTLGQGPEFLTYFQNEAQLEKSRLLSDRFSAERPKGSFSTLEIQRTEQGDSAMYLCASSAGWTYYEQYFGPGTRLTVT.